This T cell receptor beta chain was found in a study of siplizumab effects on memory and regulatory T cells. V lost 6 bases to trimming and J lost 3 bases, with 15 bases between them. Germline V gives CDR1 MNHNS, CDR2 SASEGT. The CDR3 is made up of 14 amino acids. TCRdb keeps only in-frame clones here, not all; method: immunoSEQ multiplex PCR. The sample yields 90,000 to 120,000 clones, roughly 94% seen once. The TCR originated in a human donor in good health. The chain links TRBV6-1 to TRBJ2-7; D might be TRBD2 (6 bases). Sequenced sample: Tregs sorted from blood. The chain's CDR3 is CASRPGTVIYEQYF. CDR3 sequence (DNA): TGTGCCAGCAGACCCGGGACTGTGATCTACGAGCAGTACTTC.